Presented here are 31 T cell receptor beta chains from one specimen sequenced in a study of blood T cell repertoires in COVID-19. Produced via immunoSEQ multiplex PCR; TCRdb's table is partial and in-frame only. The sample yields approximately 490,000 clones, about nine tenths seen once. Sequenced input: PBMCs or T cells enriched from blood (not recorded which). All receptors derive from a woman aged 55-70 years who had recovered from COVID-19.

The chain combines TRBV18 with TRBJ1-5; TRBD1 agrees at 7 bases. Germline-derived CDR1 and CDR2 are KGHSH and LQKENI. The CDR3 loop spans 16 amino acids. The junction had 10 bases not matched to a gene; V was cut back by 4 bases and J by 4 bases. The CDR3 reads CASSQSGVRGNQPQHF. The CDR3, as DNA: TGTGCCAGCTCACAATCAGGGGTCAGGGGGAATCAGCCCCAGCATTTT.

V gene TRBV18 combines with J gene TRBJ2-2; 8 bases align to TRBD1. Germline V gene sequence: CDR1 KGHSH, CDR2 LQKENI. The V segment lost 4 bases and the J segment 2 bases; nucleotides outside the gene matches: 6. The CDR3 totals 16 residues. The CDR3 region is CASSRQTGANTGELFF. The CDR3 DNA sequence: TGTGCCAGCTCACGGCAGACAGGGGCTAACACCGGGGAGCTGTTTTTT.

DNA for the CDR3: TGTGCCAGCCACAGCGACTACCTCCTGGATACGCAGTATTTT. This sequence encodes CASHSDYLLDTQYF. This sequence joins TRBV2 and TRBJ2-3; D might be TRBD2 (5 bases). CDR1 and CDR2 from the germline V gene are SNHLY and FYNNEI. The CDR3 length is 14 residues. Trimming pared 8 bases from V and 6 bases from J, leaving 18 bases between.

This clone was seen a few times. The chain combines TRBV4-2 with TRBJ2-5; D is perhaps TRBD2 (5 bases). CDR1 LGHNA and CDR2 YNFKEQ come from the germline V gene. Trimming took 4 bases from V and 1 from J, leaving 7 bases between them. The CDR3 covers 13 residues. The CDR3 region has the DNA TGTGCCAGCAGCCGGACTGTCCAAGAGACCCAGTACTTC. Translating it yields CASSRTVQETQYF.

This rearrangement joins TRBV5-1 to TRBJ1-1; a possible D gene is TRBD1 (6 bases). The germline V and J ends were trimmed by 6 bases and 7 bases, with 16 bases remaining between them. From germline, CDR1 is SGHRS and CDR2 YFSETQ. The CDR3 has 13 residues. CDR3 residues: CASTLRGDNEAFF. DNA of the CDR3: TGCGCCAGCACCCTTAGAGGGGACAATGAAGCTTTCTTT.

The chain joins TRBV11-2 to TRBJ1-1, with 8 positions matching TRBD1. The germline V gene has CDR1 SGHAT and CDR2 FQNNGV. With 5 bases clipped from V and 6 bases from J, the junction kept 11 bases outside the gene matches. The CDR3 spans 15 residues. The CDR3 coding sequence is TGTGCCAGCAGCGCCCAAGACAGGGGCCAGGCTGAAGCTTTCTTT. Its translation is CASSAQDRGQAEAFF.

This chain connects TRBV3-1 (or the pseudogene TRBV3-2) to TRBJ1-1; D might be TRBD1 (6 bases). Trimming pared 2 bases from V and 1 base from J, leaving 20 bases between. CDR3 length equals 18 residues. The V gene's germline CDR1 is LGHDT and CDR2 YNNKEL (reference sequence). The CDR3 region has the DNA TGTGCCAGCAGCCAACCCAGGGGACTAAGGACGACGAACACTGAAGCTTTCTTT. It is translated as CASSQPRGLRTTNTEAFF.

The chain couples TRBV4-1 to TRBJ2-1; D is perhaps TRBD2 (7 bases). The CDR3 length is 15 residues. The V gene lost 7 bases and the J gene lost 2 bases, with 15 bases spanning the gap. The germline V gene encodes CDR1 MGHRA and CDR2 YSYEKL. The CDR3 protein is CASKADGGPYNEQFF. Here the CDR3 DNA reads TGCGCCAGCAAGGCGGACGGGGGGCCCTACAATGAGCAGTTCTTC.

This clone was observed a single time. The chain is built from TRBV4-1 and TRBJ1-3; 11 nucleotides agree with TRBD1. This CDR3 is built from 16 residues. V gave up 5 bases and J gave up 4 bases; unmatched junction bases: 7. CDR1 and CDR2 from the germline V gene are MGHRA and YSYEKL. CDR3 residues: CASSGRTGGDGNTIYF. Here the CDR3 DNA reads TGCGCCAGCAGCGGGCGGACAGGGGGCGACGGAAACACCATATATTTT.

Worth noting for this clone: Other DNA sequences in this sample translate to the same CDR3. V and J are TRBV3-1 (or the pseudogene TRBV3-2) and TRBJ1-3; no firm D call. Looked up from germline, CDR1 is LGHDT and CDR2 is YNNKEL (reference sequence). This CDR3 comprises 15 residues. V was pared by 1 base and J by 4 bases, with 11 bases between. CDR3 in amino acids: CASSQGTGSGNTIYF. The CDR3 DNA sequence: TGTGCCAGCAGCCAAGGTACGGGGTCCGGAAACACCATATATTTT.

This chain links TRBV7-2 with TRBJ1-3; no definite D call. This CDR3 has 13 residues. V gave up 5 bases and J gave up 5 bases, with 10 bases separating them. Germline V CDR1 and CDR2: SGHTA, FQGNSA. Written as DNA, the CDR3 is TGTGCCAGCAGCGTAGAGTGGCGAAACACCATATATTTT. Translated: CASSVEWRNTIYF.

The CDR3: CASIRGARETQYF. CDR3 sequence (DNA): TGTGCCAGCATCCGGGGGGCGCGGGAGACCCAGTACTTC. The genes are TRBV2 and TRBJ2-5; TRBD2 might be the D (7 bases). Germline V lookup: CDR1 SNHLY, CDR2 FYNNEI. V was trimmed by 7 bases and J by 5 bases, leaving 14 bases between them. CDR3 length: 13 residues. Using reference TRBV2 and TRBJ2-5 for the parts outside the CDR3, the full variable domain is EPEVTQTPSHQVTQMGQEVILRCVPISNHLYFYWYRQILGQKVEFLVSFYNNEISEKSEIFDDQFSVERPDGSNFTLKIRSTKLEDSAMYFCASIRGARETQYFGPGTRLLVL.

V usage is TRBV2 and J usage is TRBJ1-1, with 7 nucleotides matching TRBD1. The CDR3 is 14 residues long. CDR1 SNHLY and CDR2 FYNNEI come from the germline V gene. Trimming at V came to 5 bases and at J to 6 bases, leaving 9 bases not matched to a gene. CDR3 DNA sequence: TGTGCCAGCAGTTCCCAGGGGGACGTAGCTGAAGCTTTCTTT. Its protein is CASSSQGDVAEAFF.

This chain connects TRBV30 to TRBJ2-1, with D hard to call. V lost 5 bases and J 5 bases, leaving 10 bases between the germline ends. Germline V gives CDR1 GTSNPN, CDR2 SVGIG (reference sequence). CDR3 length equals 12 residues. The CDR3 loop reads CAWETGDNEQFF. Written as DNA, the CDR3 is TGTGCCTGGGAAACGGGTGACAATGAGCAGTTCTTC.

CDR3 nucleotide sequence: TGTGCCAGTAGTTCCGGGACAGGGCGCACAGATACGCAGTATTTT. Protein: CASSSGTGRTDTQYF. The V and J genes are TRBV19 and TRBJ2-3; 9 positions match TRBD1. The germline V gene has CDR1 LNHDA and CDR2 SQIVND (reference sequence). The CDR3 has 15 amino acids. V gave up 5 bases and J gave up 1 base; unmatched junction bases: 4.

V is TRBV11-2 and J is TRBJ2-7, with 12 bases fitting TRBD2. This CDR3 is built from 15 residues. Trimming removed 2 bases from V and 3 bases from J; junction bases left unmatched: 2. Germline V gene lookup returns CDR1 SGHAT and CDR2 FQNNGV. This chain's CDR3 is CASSLTSGGSYEQYV. The CDR3 region has the DNA TGTGCCAGCAGCTTAACTAGCGGGGGGAGCTACGAGCAGTACGTC.

A few counts support this clone. This chain links TRBV7-9 with TRBJ1-1; TRBD1 might be the D (5 bases). Germline CDR1 reads SEHNR; CDR2 reads FQNEAQ (reference sequence). There are 15 residues in the CDR3. Trimming left V 1 base short and J 4 bases short, with 13 bases between. CDR3 DNA sequence: TGTGCCAGCAGCTTAGGTGCAGGGTTCGGCACTGAAGCTTTCTTT. Protein product: CASSLGAGFGTEAFF.

Note on this clone: Additional DNA sequences in this sample encode the identical CDR3. J is TRBJ1-2 and V is TRBV12-3 or TRBV12-4; D is undetermined. V shed 1 base and J shed 8 bases, with 5 bases lying between them. CDR3 length equals 11 residues. The CDR3 DNA reads as TGTGCCAGCAGTTTAGGCGGCGGCTACACCTTC. Translated: CASSLGGGYTF.

The chain links TRBV2 to TRBJ1-6; TRBD1 aligns across 10 bases. CDR3 length equals 13 residues. V lost 8 bases, J lost 15 bases, and 10 bases stayed unmatched. Germline V gene sequence: CDR1 SNHLY, CDR2 FYNNEI. The CDR3 protein is CASEGDRGQVLHF. The CDR3 region has the DNA TGTGCCAGCGAGGGGGACAGGGGCCAGGTCCTCCACTTT.

The chain carries TRBV6-6 and TRBJ1-2; D is uncertain. Germline CDR1 and CDR2: MNHNY and SVGAGI (reference sequence). The V end was cut by 9 bases, the J end by 7 bases, with 18 bases between. The CDR3 contains 13 residues. The CDR3 here is CASVNRGEGGYTF. The CDR3 bases are TGTGCCAGTGTGAACCGGGGAGAAGGTGGCTACACCTTC.

The gene calls are TRBV15 and TRBJ1-2, with unresolved D. Trimming removed 0 bases from V and 8 bases from J, with 16 bases in between. The CDR3 consists of 15 residues. In germline, CDR1 is LNHNV, CDR2 YYDKDF (reference sequence). The CDR3 DNA follows: TGTGCCACCAGCAGAGATGATTGGGGAGCAGTCGGCTACACCTTC. This sequence encodes CATSRDDWGAVGYTF.

The J gene is TRBJ2-6, the V gene TRBV5-4; 7 bases fit TRBD1. Germline V gene data show CDR1 as SGHNT and CDR2 as YYREEE (reference sequence). This CDR3 is built from 15 residues. The V segment lost 3 bases and the J segment 2 bases; nucleotides outside the gene matches: 2. CDR3 nucleotide sequence: TGTGCCAGCAGCTCGGGACAGCCTGGGGCCAACGTCCTGACTTTC. This codes for CASSSGQPGANVLTF.

The chain links TRBV6-6 to TRBJ1-1; tentatively, D is TRBD1 (5 bases). The CDR3 has 14 residues. Germline V CDR1 and CDR2: MNHNY, SVGAGI (reference sequence). V was clipped by 7 bases and J by 2 bases, with 14 bases between them. The CDR3 DNA sequence: TGTGCCAGCATCGACGGGGGGGGAAACACTGAAGCTTTCTTT. This translates into CASIDGGGNTEAFF.

CDR3 protein: CASSLVGRYNSPLHF. CDR3 sequence (DNA): TGTGCCAGCAGCTTGGTGGGCAGATATAATTCACCCCTCCACTTT. This chain connects TRBV11-2 to TRBJ1-6; D gene uncertain. The V end was cut by 3 bases, the J end by 4 bases, with 10 bases between. The CDR3 sequence is 15 residues long. Germline assignment: CDR1 SGHAT and CDR2 FQNNGV.

The rearrangement joins TRBV9 to TRBJ2-1; 7 bases align to TRBD2. This CDR3 region has 15 residues. V shed 1 base and J 3 bases; nucleotides not matched to a gene: 4. Germline values: CDR1 SGDLS, CDR2 YYNGEE. The CDR3 DNA follows: TGTGCCAGCAGCGTAAACGGGGGGAACTACAATGAGCAGTTCTTC. Translating it yields CASSVNGGNYNEQFF.

In its sample, this clone was seen once. This rearrangement joins TRBV3-1 (or the pseudogene TRBV3-2) to TRBJ2-7; TRBD2 matches 8 bases. CDR1 LGHDT and CDR2 YNNKEL come from the germline V gene (reference sequence). The CDR3 contains 15 residues. V trimming: 8 bases; J trimming: 3 bases; junction bases outside the gene matches: 12. The CDR3 coding sequence is TGTGCCAGCGCCCCCCGGGAGGGTTTTTTCTACGAGCAGTACTTC. Encoded protein: CASAPREGFFYEQYF.

The chain carries TRBV10-3 and TRBJ2-1; D is possibly TRBD1 (5 bases). Trimming removed 6 bases at V and 6 bases at J, with 12 bases between. Looked up from germline, CDR1 is ENHRY and CDR2 is SYGVKD. The length of the CDR3 is 13 residues. The CDR3, as DNA: TGTGCCATCAGCTCGGACATCCCCAATGAGCAGTTCTTC. Translation gives CAISSDIPNEQFF.

The rearrangement joins TRBV21-1 to TRBJ1-5; the tabulated D call, TRBD1, remains unverified against the DNA. TRBV21-1 is deemed a pseudogene. The CDR3 sequence is 13 residues long. DNA for the CDR3: TGTGCCAGCAGCAAAGATGGGGCTCAGCCCCAGCATTTT. Encoded protein: CASSKDGAQPQHF.

The chain carries TRBV10-3 and TRBJ2-3, with a tentative D call TRBD2 (5 bases). CDR1 and CDR2 (germline): ENHRY, SYGVKD. V was cut by 3 bases and J by 2 bases, with 12 bases left in between. The CDR3 sequence is 15 residues long. In DNA, the CDR3 is TGTGCCATCAGTGAATCCCTAGCCCCCACAGATACGCAGTATTTT. This translates into CAISESLAPTDTQYF.

CDR3 loop: CASSGSGNEQFF. CDR3 bases: TGTGCCAGCAGTGGATCGGGCAATGAGCAGTTCTTC. The chain couples TRBV2 to TRBJ2-1; no reliable D call. Germline values: CDR1 SNHLY, CDR2 FYNNEI. This CDR3 spans 12 amino acids. V was shortened by 4 bases and J by 6 bases, with 7 bases between the two germline ends. Full variable domain (rest looked up from reference TRBV2 and TRBJ2-1): EPEVTQTPSHQVTQMGQEVILRCVPISNHLYFYWYRQILGQKVEFLVSFYNNEISEKSEIFDDQFSVERPDGSNFTLKIRSTKLEDSAMYFCASSGSGNEQFFGPGTRLTVL.

J is TRBJ1-5 and V is TRBV30; 9 positions agree with TRBD1. V shed 2 bases and J 6 bases; nucleotides not matched to a gene: 8. CDR3 length: 15 amino acids. Germline lookup yields CDR1 GTSNPN and CDR2 SVGIG (reference sequence). The CDR3 DNA is TGTGCCTGGAGTAAGGGACAGGGAACGGGTCAGCCCCAGCATTTT. This codes for CAWSKGQGTGQPQHF.